Following are 23 T cell receptor beta chains from one sample sequenced in a study of T cell changes during pregnancy in multiple sclerosis. Here immunoSEQ multiplex PCR was the method, and the copy in TCRdb shows in-frame clones only, minus some. Of approximately 70,000 clones detected, around 90% appear once; the ten largest clones hold approximately 1%. Sequencing was performed on peripheral blood, taken in the third trimester of pregnancy. These receptor sequences come from a female donor with multiple sclerosis, enrolled in a pregnancy study.

The V call is TRBV11-2, the J call TRBJ2-3, with D possibly TRBD1 on 6 matching bases. Germline lookup yields CDR1 SGHAT and CDR2 FQNNGV. The CDR3 consists of 15 residues. V gave up 5 bases and J gave up 3 bases, with 15 bases separating them. The DNA of the CDR3 is TGTGCCAGCAGCCCCCCGGGACACTCTACAGATACGCAGTATTTT. Amino acids: CASSPPGHSTDTQYF.

This clone was counted once. The chain combines TRBV2 with TRBJ1-6, with TRBD1 matching 8 bases. Germline V gene sequence: CDR1 SNHLY, CDR2 FYNNEI. With V trimmed by 5 bases and J by 10 bases, 7 bases remained unmatched. The CDR3 has 14 residues. The CDR3: CASSNDRGNSPLHF. Written as DNA, the CDR3 is TGTGCCAGCAGTAACGACAGGGGAAACTCACCCCTCCACTTT.

This chain joins TRBV2 and TRBJ2-2; 10 bases agree with TRBD2. Unmatched junction bases numbered 9, after V lost 6 bases and J lost 8 bases. The CDR3 is made up of 15 amino acids. From germline, CDR1 is SNHLY and CDR2 FYNNEI. CDR3 sequence: CASREQLAGAGELFF. The CDR3 DNA reads TGTGCCAGCAGAGAGCAGCTAGCGGGAGCGGGGGAGCTGTTTTTT.

V and J are TRBV5-4 and TRBJ2-1, with 7 bases identical to TRBD1. Germline V gene sequence: CDR1 SGHNT, CDR2 YYREEE (reference sequence). The CDR3 runs to 13 residues. V lost 2 bases, J lost 15 bases, and 11 bases stayed unmatched. CDR3 coding DNA: TGTGCCAGCAGCTTTGCCCTCGACAGGGTCGGGTTCTTC. Translated, it gives CASSFALDRVGFF.

This clone was recorded only once. The J gene is TRBJ2-6, the V gene TRBV6-1, with 7 nucleotides matching TRBD2. Unmatched junction bases numbered 0, after V lost 1 base and J lost 0 bases. Germline loops: CDR1 MNHNS, CDR2 SASEGT. The CDR3 is 16 residues long. As DNA, the CDR3 is TGTGCCAGCAGTGAAGGGGGGGGCTCTGGGGCCAACGTCCTGACTTTC. It specifies CASSEGGGSGANVLTF.

This clone was counted once. The rearrangement joins TRBV11-2 to TRBJ2-7, with a weak D call TRBD2 (6 bases). CDR1 SGHAT and CDR2 FQNNGV come from the germline V gene. The CDR3 loop spans 15 amino acids. The germline V and J ends were trimmed by 5 bases and 4 bases, with 18 bases remaining between them. Here the CDR3 reads CASSPIRRAGYEQYF. Written as DNA, the CDR3 is TGTGCCAGCAGCCCCATACGACGGGCGGGATACGAGCAGTACTTC.

This clone was seen a few times. The chain recombines TRBV7-9 with TRBJ2-7; 14 nucleotides match TRBD2. With 4 bases clipped from V and 7 bases from J, the junction kept 6 bases outside the gene matches. CDR1 and CDR2 (germline): SEHNR, FQNEAQ (reference sequence). CDR3 size: 15 residues. As DNA, the CDR3 is TGTGCCAGCAGCTATTGGACTAGCGGGAGGTGGGAGCAGTACTTC. This encodes CASSYWTSGRWEQYF.

The chain carries TRBV18 and TRBJ2-1; no firm D call. Germline CDR1 is KGHSH and CDR2 is LQKENI. V shed 2 bases and J shed 4 bases, with 9 bases lying between them. This CDR3 is 14 amino acids long. The CDR3 nucleotides read TGTGCCAGCTCACCATCGAGCCGATACAATGAGCAGTTCTTC. Its protein is CASSPSSRYNEQFF.

The chain links TRBV28 to TRBJ2-3; the match to TRBD2 covers 7 bases. Germline lookup yields CDR1 MDHEN and CDR2 SYDVKM. The CDR3 has 17 residues. V lost 5 bases and J lost 4; bases outside the gene matches: 15. CDR3 sequence: CASSPHLRTAGADTQYF. CDR3 nucleotide sequence: TGTGCCAGCAGTCCACATCTGAGGACTGCGGGAGCAGATACGCAGTATTTT.

This clone was counted a single time. The chain recombines TRBV5-1 with TRBJ1-2; 7 bases fit TRBD1. V lost 6 bases to trimming and J lost 6 bases; unmatched junction nucleotides: 8. CDR1 and CDR2 (germline): SGHRS, YFSETQ. CDR3 length: 13 amino acids. CDR3 sequence reads: CASTMDRSDGYTF. The CDR3 DNA follows: TGCGCCAGCACTATGGACAGGAGTGATGGCTACACCTTC.

The rearrangement joins TRBV4-3 to TRBJ2-1; 13 nucleotides align to TRBD2. J lost 4 bases, V lost 0 bases, and 12 bases had no gene match. Germline V gene lookup returns CDR1 LGHNA and CDR2 YSLEER. CDR3 length: 20 residues. The CDR3 loop reads CASSQDTGTSGARYYNEQFF. Here the CDR3 DNA reads TGCGCCAGCAGCCAAGATACGGGGACTAGCGGGGCCAGGTATTACAATGAGCAGTTCTTC.

The chain has TRBV6-5 and TRBJ1-2, with a tentative D call TRBD1 (6 bases). This CDR3 spans 13 amino acids. Trimming cost V 4 bases and J 8 bases, with 14 bases left between them. CDR1 and CDR2 (germline): MNHEY, SVGAGI. DNA of the CDR3: TGTGCCAGCAGTTTACCCGGACAGACGGGCTACACCTTC. Protein: CASSLPGQTGYTF.

The J gene is TRBJ2-1, the V gene TRBV5-1, with TRBD2 matching over 11 bases. The length of the CDR3 is 17 residues. The ends lost 4 bases at V and 4 bases at J; junction bases unmatched: 10. The V gene's germline CDR1 is SGHRS and CDR2 YFSETQ. CDR3 nucleotide sequence: TGCGCCAGCAGCATTACTACCGGGACTAGCGGATACAATGAGCAGTTCTTC. It yields the protein CASSITTGTSGYNEQFF.

The CDR3 is CASRVGGSTEAFF. CDR3 nucleotides: TGTGCCAGCAGGGTTGGGGGGAGCACTGAAGCTTTCTTT. The V call is TRBV2, the J call TRBJ1-1, with D possibly being TRBD1 (5 bases). Deletions cut 6 bases from V and 4 bases from J, with 12 bases between. The CDR3 consists of 13 residues. The V gene's germline CDR1 is SNHLY and CDR2 FYNNEI.

Written as DNA, the CDR3 is TGTGCCAGCTCACCTGTGACTAGCGGGGAGCGAAGGCAGTTCTTC. Translated: CASSPVTSGERRQFF. The rearrangement joins TRBV18 to TRBJ2-1, with 11 nucleotides matching TRBD2. With 3 bases clipped from V and 12 bases from J, the junction kept 10 bases outside the gene matches. There are 15 residues in the CDR3. Germline-derived CDR1 and CDR2 are KGHSH and LQKENI.

The chain uses TRBV4-2 and TRBJ1-5; D gene uncertain. Germline V gene lookup returns CDR1 LGHNA and CDR2 YNFKEQ. V lost 4 bases, J lost 7 bases, and 17 bases lay in between. CDR3 length: 15 residues. CDR3: CASSPDGNRGQPQHF. The CDR3 DNA reads TGTGCCAGCAGCCCCGACGGCAACCGAGGGCAGCCCCAGCATTTT.

The rearrangement links TRBV10-1 to TRBJ2-1, with TRBD2 matching over 8 bases. The length of the CDR3 is 16 residues. The J segment lost 7 bases and the V segment lost 6 bases, leaving 14 bases of the junction unmatched. The germline V gene encodes CDR1 WNHNN and CDR2 SYGVQD (reference sequence). The CDR3, as DNA: TGCGCCAGCAGCCCGGCGGAAGCGGGAGCAAGTAATGAGCAGTTCTTC. Its translation: CASSPAEAGASNEQFF.

The genes are TRBV10-1 and TRBJ1-3, with 7 bases that match TRBD1. Germline V gene sequence: CDR1 WNHNN, CDR2 SYGVQD (reference sequence). J lost 2 bases, V lost 3 bases, and 7 bases had no gene match. The CDR3 contains 16 residues. The CDR3 DNA reads as TGCGCCAGCAGTGACCTACCGACAGGGACTGGAAACACCATATATTTT. It specifies CASSDLPTGTGNTIYF.

This clone was detected once. The chain joins TRBV30 to TRBJ1-1; D ambiguous. The CDR3 runs to 12 residues. The germline V and J ends were trimmed by 2 bases and 7 bases, with 11 bases remaining between them. Germline CDR1 reads GTSNPN; CDR2 reads SVGIG (reference sequence). The CDR3 nucleotides are TGTGCCTGGAGTAAGTTTACAGATGAAGCTTTCTTT. This gives the protein CAWSKFTDEAFF.

The chain has TRBV6-6 and TRBJ1-5; 7 bases align to TRBD1. CDR1 MNHNY and CDR2 SVGAGI come from the germline V gene (reference sequence). CDR3 size: 15 residues. The V gene end was trimmed by 5 bases and the J gene end by 0 bases; junction bases not matched to a gene: 4. The CDR3, as DNA: TGTGCCAGCAGTACGACAGGGACTAGCAATCAGCCCCAGCATTTT. Its translation: CASSTTGTSNQPQHF.

The count of this clone is one. V gene TRBV19 combines with J gene TRBJ2-7; TRBD2 matches at 7 bases. In germline, CDR1 is LNHDA, CDR2 SQIVND (reference sequence). The CDR3 contains 13 residues. The ends lost 7 bases at V and 4 bases at J; junction bases unmatched: 7. The CDR3 is CASTRAGAYEQYF. The CDR3 DNA sequence: TGTGCCAGTACTCGCGCGGGAGCTTACGAGCAGTACTTC.

This sequence joins TRBV19 and TRBJ2-7, with TRBD2 as a possible D gene (6 bases). CDR3 length: 14 amino acids. The germline V gene encodes CDR1 LNHDA and CDR2 SQIVND (reference sequence). The CDR3 here is CAQAKGAGSYEQYF. CDR3 in DNA: TGTGCTCAAGCAAAAGGAGCGGGCTCCTACGAGCAGTACTTC.

The chain combines TRBV30 with TRBJ1-2, with 9 nucleotides matching TRBD1. Germline V gene sequence: CDR1 GTSNPN, CDR2 SVGIG (reference sequence). V lost 3 bases, J lost 5 bases, and 10 bases stayed unmatched. CDR3 length: 15 residues. The CDR3: CAWRVSGTGLYGYTF. DNA for the CDR3: TGTGCCTGGAGAGTGTCCGGGACAGGGTTGTATGGCTACACCTTC. Supplemented by reference TRBV30 and TRBJ1-2, the full variable domain reads SQTIHQWPATLVQPVGSPLSLECTVEGTSNPNLYWYRQAAGRGLQLLFYSVGIGQISSEVPQNLSASRPQDRQFILSSKKLLLSDSGFYLCAWRVSGTGLYGYTFGSGTRLTVV.